The 16 T cell receptor beta chains below were found in one sample sequenced in a study of neoadjuvant anti-PD-1 for oral cavity cancer. Here immunoSEQ multiplex PCR was the method, and the copy in TCRdb shows in-frame clones only, minus some. The sample has some 66,000 clones; 83% are singletons. The sample was PBMCs, taken before nivolumab (anti-PD-1) treatment. Receptors were obtained from a person aged 35 to 85 with oral cavity squamous cell carcinoma.

This chain joins TRBV9 and TRBJ1-2; maybe TRBD1 (6 bases). Germline V CDR1 and CDR2: SGDLS, YYNGEE. The V gene lost 0 bases and the J gene lost 8 bases, with 14 bases spanning the gap. The length of the CDR3 is 14 residues. The CDR3 nucleotides read TGTGCCAGCAGCGTAGAATCGAGCAGGGGAGGCTACACCTTC. Translation gives CASSVESSRGGYTF.

The V call is TRBV2, the J call TRBJ2-7, with D perhaps TRBD1 (5 bases). Germline-derived CDR1 and CDR2 are SNHLY and FYNNEI. Trimming removed 7 bases from V and 3 bases from J, with 7 bases in between. This CDR3 spans 11 amino acids. The CDR3 coding sequence is TGTGCCAGCATGGGGCGCTACGAGCAGTACTTC. As protein: CASMGRYEQYF. The variable domain in full, with the rest retrieved from reference TRBV2 and TRBJ2-7, is EPEVTQTPSHQVTQMGQEVILRCVPISNHLYFYWYRQILGQKVEFLVSFYNNEISEKSEIFDDQFSVERPDGSNFTLKIRSTKLEDSAMYFCASMGRYEQYFGPGTRLTVT.

This clone occurred a few times. The chain uses TRBV7-9 and TRBJ2-2, with D possibly being TRBD1 (5 bases). The germline gives CDR1 SEHNR, CDR2 FQNEAQ (reference sequence). The CDR3 totals 16 residues. V lost 5 bases and J 4 bases, leaving 17 bases between the germline ends. CDR3 in DNA: TGTGCCAGCAGCCCCCCTTTCCGGACAAGCACCGGGGAGCTGTTTTTT. Its protein is CASSPPFRTSTGELFF.

CDR3 in amino acids: CASSPGSGVIGDTQYF. The CDR3 DNA is TGTGCCAGCAGTCCCGGGTCGGGGGTCATTGGAGATACGCAGTATTTT. The chain employs TRBV14 and TRBJ2-3; D perhaps matches TRBD2 (6 bases). The V end lost 6 bases, the J end lost 5 bases, and 21 bases lay between the germline ends. The germline V gene encodes CDR1 SGHDN and CDR2 FVKESK. This CDR3 is 16 amino acids long.

The chain couples TRBV4-1 to TRBJ1-5; D may be TRBD1 (5 bases). V lost 1 base and J lost 1, with 11 bases in between. The CDR3 has 16 amino acids. The germline CDR1 and CDR2 sequences are MGHRA and YSYEKL. This CDR3 is CASSQGAGDSNQPQHF. The CDR3 DNA reads TGCGCCAGCAGCCAAGGGGCGGGGGACAGCAATCAGCCCCAGCATTTT.

The gene calls are TRBV6-5 and TRBJ1-2; D not resolved. The CDR3 is 12 residues long. The germline CDR1 and CDR2 sequences are MNHEY and SVGAGI. Trimming removed 2 bases at V and 1 base at J, with 2 bases between. For the CDR3, the DNA is TGTGCCAGCAGTTACGGTAACTATGGCTACACCTTC. Translation gives CASSYGNYGYTF.

The chain couples TRBV5-4 to TRBJ1-4, with 10 bases that match TRBD1. The CDR3 runs 14 residues. Looked up from germline, CDR1 is SGHNT and CDR2 is YYREEE (reference sequence). V gave up 3 bases and J gave up 7 bases; unmatched junction bases: 3. The CDR3 DNA reads as TGTGCCAGCAGCTCTAGACAGGGGGCTGAAAAACTGTTTTTT. This encodes CASSSRQGAEKLFF.

V is TRBV30 and J is TRBJ1-1, with D possibly TRBD1 on 5 matching bases. The CDR3 extends over 13 amino acids. Trimming took off 4 bases at V and 4 bases at J, with 13 bases between the two ends. Germline V gene data show CDR1 as GTSNPN and CDR2 as SVGIG (reference sequence). The CDR3 DNA sequence: TGTGCCTGGAACAGGAGGGGCGGCACTGAAGCTTTCTTT. This encodes CAWNRRGGTEAFF. Drawing the rest from reference TRBV30 and TRBJ1-1, the complete variable domain is SQTIHQWPATLVQPVGSPLSLECTVEGTSNPNLYWYRQAAGRGLQLLFYSVGIGQISSEVPQNLSASRPQDRQFILSSKKLLLSDSGFYLCAWNRRGGTEAFFGQGTRLTVV.

This chain connects TRBV9 to TRBJ2-5; maybe TRBD2 (6 bases). CDR1 SGDLS and CDR2 YYNGEE come from the germline V gene. V dropped 0 bases and J dropped 2 bases, with 11 bases sitting between them. CDR3 length equals 15 residues. CDR3 bases: TGTGCCAGCAGCGTAGAGCCCGCGGGACAAGAGACCCAGTACTTC. Translation gives CASSVEPAGQETQYF.

The chain employs TRBV6-5 and TRBJ1-2, with 7 bases aligning to TRBD1. The V gene end was trimmed by 9 bases and the J gene end by 4 bases; junction bases not matched to a gene: 8. CDR1 MNHEY and CDR2 SVGAGI come from the germline V gene. The CDR3 runs 13 residues. CDR3: CASRDRNSYGYTF. CDR3 in DNA: TGTGCCAGTAGGGACAGAAACTCCTATGGCTACACCTTC.

The rearrangement joins TRBV28 to TRBJ2-5; D remains unclear. The V and J ends lost 4 bases and 2 bases respectively, with 8 bases between them. The CDR3 spans 13 residues. The germline CDR1 and CDR2 sequences are MDHEN and SYDVKM. The DNA of the CDR3 is TGTGCCAGCAGTTCGGCACAACAAGAGACCCAGTACTTC. As protein: CASSSAQQETQYF.

This clone has only a few counts. J is TRBJ1-5 and V is TRBV28, with D possibly being TRBD1 (6 bases). The CDR3 is 15 residues long. The germline V gene encodes CDR1 MDHEN and CDR2 SYDVKM. Trimming removed 6 bases from V and 7 bases from J, with 19 bases in between. This CDR3 reads CASRLQGFRRQPQHF. In DNA form, the CDR3 reads TGTGCCAGCAGGCTACAGGGATTCAGAAGGCAGCCCCAGCATTTT. Filled out from reference TRBV28 and TRBJ1-5, the complete variable domain reads DVKVTQSSRYLVKRTGEKVFLECVQDMDHENMFWYRQDPGLGLRLIYFSYDVKMKEKGDIPEGYSVSREKKERFSLILESASTNQTSMYLCASRLQGFRRQPQHFGDGTRLSIL.

The rearrangement uses TRBV5-4 and TRBJ2-7; 13 positions agree with TRBD2. The junction had 1 base not matched to a gene; V was cut back by 4 bases and J by 3 bases. CDR3 size: 14 residues. CDR1 SGHNT and CDR2 YYREEE come from the germline V gene (reference sequence). Here the CDR3 DNA reads TGTGCCAGCAGCCGGACTAGCGGGGGCTACGAGCAGTACTTC. It translates to CASSRTSGGYEQYF.

CDR3 sequence: CASHTGTGGNEQFF. Written as DNA, the CDR3 is TGCGCCAGTCATACCGGGACAGGAGGAAATGAGCAGTTCTTC. The chain uses TRBV5-1 and TRBJ2-1; TRBD1 matches 8 bases. Trimming cost V 8 bases and J 7 bases; bases outside gene matches: 11. The CDR3 is 14 amino acids. Germline V gene sequence: CDR1 SGHRS, CDR2 YFSETQ.

This clone was seen just once. The CDR3 protein is CASTLSWDQPQHF. CDR3 DNA sequence: TGCGCCAGCACCCTCTCGTGGGATCAGCCCCAGCATTTT. The genes are TRBV10-2 and TRBJ1-5; unclear D gene. Germline V lookup: CDR1 WSHSY, CDR2 SAAADI. Trimming cost V 7 bases and J 5 bases, with 12 bases left between them. This CDR3 region has 13 residues.

The chain carries TRBV28 and TRBJ2-1; the D is unclear. The CDR3 has 16 residues. V was pared by 2 bases and J by 4 bases, with 15 bases between. Germline V gene lookup returns CDR1 MDHEN and CDR2 SYDVKM. CDR3 amino acids: CASSLPPGFLYNEQFF. CDR3 nucleotides: TGTGCCAGCAGTTTACCCCCCGGTTTCCTATACAATGAGCAGTTCTTC.